The present T cell receptor (beta chain) was sequenced within a study of blood T cell repertoires in COVID-19 (dated by TCRdb to about 2020). Context from the whole study: The collaborator samples originated in the United States, Italy and Spain and spanned the acute and convalescent phases of COVID-19. Deeply sampled blood TCRbeta repertoires from subjects exposed to, actively infected with, or recovered from COVID-19 were included in the dataset. Where available, HLA class I and class II types were obtained from metadata supplied by the sample provider rather than from assay-based typing. The samples were drawn from two sources: the first 160 participants of the ongoing ImmuneRACE study, and 950 to 1,500 subjects contributed by 6 global collaborators. The repertoires were made available in a free public database intended to serve as a resource for research on the immune response to SARS-CoV-2. A de-identified subject ID, COVID-19 status, age in years and sex were almost always included in the sample metadata. The material from the prospective study consisted of cDNA or gDNA derived from T cells, B-cell-depleted T cells, or PBMCs. Overall results and qualifications from the work: The quantity of clinical and demographic metadata differed by source and by participant and was supplied without curation.

V is cut by 4 bases and J by 6 bases, and the space between the germline ends is 17 bases. The CDR3 measures 15 amino acids from cysteine to phenylalanine. Only the CDR3 DNA stays, 45 bases, in frame from base 1. According to the germline V gene, CDR1 reads MNHEY and CDR2 reads SVGAGI. TCRbeta CDR3 regions were amplified from genomic DNA using the immunoSEQ Assay, a bias-controlled multiplex PCR. Per the source publication's procedure: The number of nucleated cells in each sample was estimated by amplification of reference gene primers within the assay. Sequence reads were collapsed and filtered to measure the absolute abundance of every unique TCRbeta CDR3 rearrangement. For each sample, productive Simpson clonality was calculated by taking the square root of Simpson's diversity index across productive rearrangements. TCRdb took over this immuneACCESS table, retaining in-frame rearrangements with V and J assigned. Such tables are incomplete; in checked studies, under half of the missing clones stem from an unresolved V gene, and the remainder is unexplained. D and trimming come from the DNA, and the V and J calls and clone size come from that table. Present in this sample are just under 60,000 clones, more than 60% of which were seen just once. Of the sample, more than 8% is held by the ten largest clones.

Details on this clone: The antigen it recognizes is unknown. No much larger clonotype is one base removed from it; base qualities were not supplied.

The collaborating institutions used their own protocols to collect whole blood in K2EDTA tubes. For TCRbeta analysis, collaborators shipped samples as frozen whole blood, isolated PBMCs, or DNA extracted from either of those sample types. The chain is assembled from TRBV6-5 and TRBJ2-3, with a tentative D gene TRBD2 over 6 matching bases. Source material: peripheral blood. The receptor was derived from a human donor in a cohort sampled during active COVID-19. The nucleotide sequence is TGTGCCAGCAGTTCCCTCGGTCTTGGGGGGGATACGCAGTATTTT. This is translated as CASSSLGLGGDTQYF.